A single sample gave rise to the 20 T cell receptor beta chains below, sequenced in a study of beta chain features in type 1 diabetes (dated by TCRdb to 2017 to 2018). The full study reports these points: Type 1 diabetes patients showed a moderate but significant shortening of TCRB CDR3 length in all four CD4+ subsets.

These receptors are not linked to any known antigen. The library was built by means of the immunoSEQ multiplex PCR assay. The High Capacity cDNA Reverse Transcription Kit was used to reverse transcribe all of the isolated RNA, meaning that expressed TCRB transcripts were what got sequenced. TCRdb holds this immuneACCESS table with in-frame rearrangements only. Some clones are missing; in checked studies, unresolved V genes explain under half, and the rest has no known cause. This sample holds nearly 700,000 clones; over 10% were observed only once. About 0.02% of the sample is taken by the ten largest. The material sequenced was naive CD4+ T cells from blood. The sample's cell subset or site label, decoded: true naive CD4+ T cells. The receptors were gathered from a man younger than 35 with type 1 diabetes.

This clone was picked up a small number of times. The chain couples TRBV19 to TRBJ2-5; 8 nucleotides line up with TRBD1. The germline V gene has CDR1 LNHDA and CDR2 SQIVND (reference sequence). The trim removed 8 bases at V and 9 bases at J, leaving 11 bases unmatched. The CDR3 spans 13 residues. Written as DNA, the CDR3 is TGTGCCAGTGGAGTTGACAGGGGTGAGGCCCAGTACTTC. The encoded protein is CASGVDRGEAQYF.

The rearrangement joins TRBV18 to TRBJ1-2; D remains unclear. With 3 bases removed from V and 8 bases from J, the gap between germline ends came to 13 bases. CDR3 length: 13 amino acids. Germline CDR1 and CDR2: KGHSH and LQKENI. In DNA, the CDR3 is TGTGCCAGCTCACCCCTGGCAGGTGACGGCTACACCTTC. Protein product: CASSPLAGDGYTF.

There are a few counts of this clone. This CDR3 is CASSQLTGAGQPQHF. The CDR3 nucleotides read TGTGCCAGCAGCCAGCTAACAGGGGCCGGTCAGCCCCAGCATTTT. The rearrangement uses TRBV16 and TRBJ1-5; 7 nucleotides agree with TRBD1. This CDR3 comprises 15 residues. V dropped 3 bases and J dropped 6; count of bases not matched to a gene: 8. Germline CDR1 is KGHSY and CDR2 is FQNENV.

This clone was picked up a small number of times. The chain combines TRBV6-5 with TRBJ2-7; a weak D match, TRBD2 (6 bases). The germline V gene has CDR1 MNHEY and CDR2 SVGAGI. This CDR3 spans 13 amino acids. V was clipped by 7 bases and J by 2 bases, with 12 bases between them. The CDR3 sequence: CASTPPGAYEQYF. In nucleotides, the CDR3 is TGTGCCAGCACCCCCCCGGGGGCCTACGAGCAGTACTTC.

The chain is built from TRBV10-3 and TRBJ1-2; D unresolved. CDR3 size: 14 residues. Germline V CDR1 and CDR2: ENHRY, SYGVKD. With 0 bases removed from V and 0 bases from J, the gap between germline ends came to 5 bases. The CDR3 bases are TGTGCCATCAGTGAGTCAGGCCCTAACTATGGCTACACCTTC. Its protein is CAISESGPNYGYTF.

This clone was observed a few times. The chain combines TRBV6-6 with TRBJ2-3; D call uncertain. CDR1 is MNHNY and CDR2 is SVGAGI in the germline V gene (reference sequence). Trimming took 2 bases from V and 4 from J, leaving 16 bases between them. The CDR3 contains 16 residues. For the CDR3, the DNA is TGTGCCAGCAGTTACGTAGGGCAGGTGAGGCCAGATACGCAGTATTTT. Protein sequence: CASSYVGQVRPDTQYF.

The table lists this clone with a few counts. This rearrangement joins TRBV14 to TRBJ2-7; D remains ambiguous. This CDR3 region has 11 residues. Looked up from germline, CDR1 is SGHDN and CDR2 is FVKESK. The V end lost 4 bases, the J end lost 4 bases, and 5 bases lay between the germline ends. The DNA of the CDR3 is TGTGCCAGCAGCCTTTTATACGAGCAGTACTTC. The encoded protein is CASSLLYEQYF.

The CDR3 DNA sequence: TGTGCCAACCAACCCGGGACAGGCTACGAGCAGTACTTC. Translating it yields CANQPGTGYEQYF. V usage is TRBV28 and J usage is TRBJ2-7; 8 bases line up with TRBD1. Looked up from germline, CDR1 is MDHEN and CDR2 is SYDVKM. The trim removed 10 bases at V and 3 bases at J, leaving 8 bases unmatched. The CDR3 has 13 residues.

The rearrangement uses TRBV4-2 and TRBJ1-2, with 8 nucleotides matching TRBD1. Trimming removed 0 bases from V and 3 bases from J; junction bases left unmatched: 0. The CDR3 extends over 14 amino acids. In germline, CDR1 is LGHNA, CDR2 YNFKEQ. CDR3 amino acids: CASSQETGDYGYTF. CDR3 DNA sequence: TGTGCCAGCAGCCAAGAGACAGGGGACTATGGCTACACCTTC.

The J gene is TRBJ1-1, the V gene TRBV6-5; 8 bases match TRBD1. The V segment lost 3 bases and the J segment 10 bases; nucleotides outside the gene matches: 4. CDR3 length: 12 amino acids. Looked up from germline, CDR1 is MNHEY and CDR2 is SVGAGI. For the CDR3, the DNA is TGTGCCAGCAGTTATACAGGGGGACGAGCTTTCTTT. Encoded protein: CASSYTGGRAFF.

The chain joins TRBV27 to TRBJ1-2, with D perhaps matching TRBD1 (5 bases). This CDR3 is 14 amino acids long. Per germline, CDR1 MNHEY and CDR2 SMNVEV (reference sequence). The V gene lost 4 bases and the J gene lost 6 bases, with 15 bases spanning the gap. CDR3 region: CASSSNLAGNGYTF. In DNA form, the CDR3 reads TGTGCCAGCAGTTCCAATTTGGCAGGGAATGGCTACACCTTC.

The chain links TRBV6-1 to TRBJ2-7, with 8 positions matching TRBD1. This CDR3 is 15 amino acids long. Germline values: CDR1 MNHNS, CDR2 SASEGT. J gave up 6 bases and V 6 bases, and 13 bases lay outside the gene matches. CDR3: CASSTSPQGAGEQYF. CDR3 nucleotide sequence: TGTGCCAGCAGCACGAGCCCCCAGGGGGCAGGCGAGCAGTACTTC.

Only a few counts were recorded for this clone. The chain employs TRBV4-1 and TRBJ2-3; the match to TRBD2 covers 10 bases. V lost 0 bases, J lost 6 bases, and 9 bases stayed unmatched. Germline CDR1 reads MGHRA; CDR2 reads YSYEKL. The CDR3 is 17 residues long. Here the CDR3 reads CASSQDRTSGLGDTQYF. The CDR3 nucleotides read TGCGCCAGCAGCCAAGATAGGACTAGCGGATTGGGGGATACGCAGTATTTT.

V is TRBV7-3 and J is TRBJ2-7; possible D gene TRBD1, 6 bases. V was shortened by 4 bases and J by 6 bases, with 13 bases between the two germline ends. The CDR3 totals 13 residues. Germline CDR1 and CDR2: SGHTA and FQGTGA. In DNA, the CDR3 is TGTGCCAGCAGCTCAGGATGGGGGCTCGAGCAGTACTTC. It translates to CASSSGWGLEQYF.

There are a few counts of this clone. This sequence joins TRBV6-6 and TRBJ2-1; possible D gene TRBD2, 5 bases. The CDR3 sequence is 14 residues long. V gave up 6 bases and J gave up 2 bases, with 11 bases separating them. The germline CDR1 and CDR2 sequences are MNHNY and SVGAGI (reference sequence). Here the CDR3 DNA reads TGTGCCAGCAGCCCCCGGGGAACCTACAATGAGCAGTTCTTC. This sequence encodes CASSPRGTYNEQFF.

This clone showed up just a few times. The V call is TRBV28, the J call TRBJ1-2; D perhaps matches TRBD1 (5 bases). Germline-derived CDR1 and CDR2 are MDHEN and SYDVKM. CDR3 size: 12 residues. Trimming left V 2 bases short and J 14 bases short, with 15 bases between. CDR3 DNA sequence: TGTGCCAGCAGTTTACCCCAGGGCGGTCGGACCTTC. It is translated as CASSLPQGGRTF.

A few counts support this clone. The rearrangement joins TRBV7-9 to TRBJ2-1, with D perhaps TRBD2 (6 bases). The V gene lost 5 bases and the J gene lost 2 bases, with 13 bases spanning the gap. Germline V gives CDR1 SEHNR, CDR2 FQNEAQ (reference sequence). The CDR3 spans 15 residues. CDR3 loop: CASSPTSGAYNEQFF. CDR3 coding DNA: TGTGCCAGCAGCCCCACCTCGGGGGCCTACAATGAGCAGTTCTTC.

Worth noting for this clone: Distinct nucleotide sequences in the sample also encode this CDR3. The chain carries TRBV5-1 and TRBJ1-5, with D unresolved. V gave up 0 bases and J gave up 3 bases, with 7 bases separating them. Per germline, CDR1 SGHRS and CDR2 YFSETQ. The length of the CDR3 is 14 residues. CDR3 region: CASSLGQDNQPQHF. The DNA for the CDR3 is TGCGCCAGCAGCTTGGGTCAGGACAATCAGCCCCAGCATTTT.

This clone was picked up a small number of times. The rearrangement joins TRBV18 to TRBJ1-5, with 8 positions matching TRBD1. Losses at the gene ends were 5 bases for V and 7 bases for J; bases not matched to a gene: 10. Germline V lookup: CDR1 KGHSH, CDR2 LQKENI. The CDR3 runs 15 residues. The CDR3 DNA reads TGTGCCAGCTCAGGAACAGGGGGAGCTAACCAGCCCCAGCATTTT. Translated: CASSGTGGANQPQHF.

The CDR3 loop reads CASSPGSTYNEQFF. The CDR3 nucleotides read TGCGCCAGCAGCCCAGGGTCCACCTACAATGAGCAGTTCTTC. This chain links TRBV5-1 with TRBJ2-1, with D perhaps TRBD1 (5 bases). CDR1 is SGHRS and CDR2 is YFSETQ in the germline V gene. The CDR3 sequence is 14 residues long. V shed 4 bases and J shed 2 bases, with 10 bases lying between them.